This T cell receptor (beta chain) came from a study of blood T cell repertoires in COVID-19. Turning to the study itself: Samples came from the United States, Italy and Spain, spanning acute and convalescent COVID-19.

The authors' processing: The authors estimated nucleated cell counts from reference gene primer amplification. Repertoires were generated with immunoSEQ multiplex PCR, while TCRdb's copy carries only in-frame clones and drops some. For V, J and clone size, that table is used; D and trimming come from the DNA. The sample records 200,000 to 250,000 clones, 70% to 90% being singletons. Trimming took 1 base from V and 6 from J, leaving 13 bases between them. Germline CDR1 and CDR2: SGHNT and YYREEE (reference sequence). This CDR3 comprises 14 residues. The source of this sequence is a man between 25 and 39 years old who had recovered from COVID-19. Sequencing was carried out using PBMCs or T cells enriched from blood (not recorded which). The rearrangement links TRBV5-4 to TRBJ1-1; D possibly corresponds to TRBD1 (6 bases). Here the CDR3 reads CASSLTGKRAEAFF. CDR3 sequence (DNA): TGTGCCAGCAGCTTGACAGGGAAGAGGGCTGAAGCTTTCTTT.